The clone carrying this T cell receptor (beta chain) is classed as large. The length of the CDR3 is 13 residues. V was cut by 3 bases and J by 4 bases, with 9 bases left in between. Adaptor-ligated barcode primers were used to amplify TRBV12-4/TRBJ1-2 clonotypes. TCRdb redid the calling of the multiplex PCR reads with MiXCR, one entry per CDR3 protein. The top ten hold around 28% of the sample, which has roughly 1,300 distinct CDR3 sequences, around a fifth seen once. V gene TRBV12-3 or TRBV12-4 combines with J gene TRBJ1-2; weak D call: TRBD1 (5 bases). Sequencing was carried out using naive CD4+ T cells sorted from blood. Stated subset: naive CD4+ T cells, CD4+CD45RA+CD25-. The sequence derives from a female donor with breast cancer. The CDR3 DNA is TGTGCCAGCAGTTTCGGGACGCTCTATGGCTACACCTTC. Translation gives CASSFGTLYGYTF.